These 5 T cell receptor beta chains were all obtained from the same sample, sequenced in a study of post-analysis software for immune sequencing data. Study-level results: The five TRBV segments detected at higher frequency in patients than in controls included TRBV5-6, TRBV5-1 and TRBV20-1.

TCR beta cDNA libraries included unique molecular identifiers. TCRdb analysed the PCR reads with MiXCR anew, one entry per CDR3 protein. This table has 700,000 to 900,000 distinct CDR3 sequences, about 43% appearing once. No antigen has been assigned to these receptors. The material sequenced was blood. These receptors originate from a girl under 18 with multiple sclerosis.

The V gene is TRBV12-3 or TRBV12-4, the J gene TRBJ2-3; the D is unclear. Trimming shortened V by 3 bases and J by 4 bases, and 14 bases separated the two germline ends. This CDR3 has 15 amino acids. CDR3 DNA sequence: TGTGCCAGCAGTTTTCGCGGATTCATCGCAGATACGCAGTATTTT. It codes for CASSFRGFIADTQYF.

The chain combines TRBV6-6 with TRBJ2-1; D may match TRBD1 or TRBD2 (5 bases each). Germline lookup yields CDR1 MNHNY and CDR2 SVGAGI (reference sequence). The CDR3 has 15 amino acids. Trimming left V 2 bases short and J 8 bases short, with 16 bases between. Here the CDR3 reads CASSYLGPRGDEQFF. The CDR3 coding sequence is TGTGCCAGCAGTTACCTGGGACCCCGGGGCGATGAGCAGTTCTTC.

This clonotype was seen more than once but under ten times. The rearrangement joins TRBV7-2 to TRBJ1-2; 8 bases are shared with TRBD1. In germline, CDR1 is SGHTA, CDR2 FQGNSA. V lost 3 bases, J lost 6 bases, and 6 bases stayed unmatched. The CDR3 sequence is 14 residues long. The CDR3 loop reads CASSFLGQGNGYTF. CDR3 sequence (DNA): TGTGCCAGCAGCTTCTTAGGACAGGGAAATGGCTACACCTTC.

This clonotype was seen only a few times. The genes are TRBV25-1 and TRBJ2-7; weak D call: TRBD1 (5 bases). V was clipped by 7 bases and J by 8 bases, with 12 bases between them. CDR1 and CDR2 from the germline V gene are MGHDK and SYGVNS. The CDR3 is 11 amino acids. The CDR3, as DNA: TGTGCCAGCACGCAGGGTCCGAAGCAGTACTTC. This encodes CASTQGPKQYF.

The gene calls are TRBV5-1 and TRBJ2-7; the D gene is possibly TRBD2 (5 bases). Germline V gives CDR1 SGHRS, CDR2 YFSETQ. Trimming left V 1 base short and J 1 base short, with 18 bases between. The CDR3 has 17 amino acids. CDR3 region: CASSLRSRTVASYEQYF. The CDR3 DNA is TGCGCCAGCAGCTTGAGATCTCGGACTGTTGCTTCCTACGAGCAGTACTTC.